These 20 T cell receptor beta chains were sequenced from one sample in a study of molecular identifiers for immune sequencing clone quantification. TCRdb reprocessed the PCR reads with MiXCR, giving one entry per CDR3 protein. The table has hundreds of thousands of distinct CDR3 sequences, 15% to 20% seen once. Sequencing used naive CD8+ T cells from blood, with Jurkat cell RNA spiked in. The subset is: FACS-sorted CD8+CD4-CCR7+CD45RA+ naive T cells. The source is a human donor in good health. Some libraries in this study had Jurkat cell RNA spiked in.

This clonotype came up many times. This rearrangement joins TRBV5-1 to TRBJ2-5, with a weak D call TRBD1 (6 bases). Trimming left V 3 bases short and J 1 base short, with 19 bases between. The CDR3 covers 17 residues. Germline loops: CDR1 SGHRS, CDR2 YFSETQ. The CDR3 spells CASSWDNQSITQETQYF. The CDR3, as DNA: TGCGCCAGCAGCTGGGACAACCAGTCTATTACCCAAGAGACCCAGTACTTC.

This clonotype was observed a handful of times. The rearrangement links TRBV10-1 to TRBJ2-2; unclear D gene. The V gene's germline CDR1 is WNHNN and CDR2 SYGVQD (reference sequence). This CDR3 is 11 amino acids long. V lost 2 bases, J lost 8 bases, and 3 bases lay in between. CDR3 protein: CASSEKGELFF. The CDR3 bases are TGCGCCAGCAGTGAGAAAGGGGAGCTGTTTTTT.

V is TRBV7-3 and J is TRBJ2-7; 8 bases agree with TRBD2. CDR3 length: 15 residues. Germline V gene sequence: CDR1 SGHTA, CDR2 FQGTGA. Germline trimming cut 4 bases from V and 3 bases from J; bases unmatched to any gene: 8. CDR3 sequence reads: CASSSLAGTNYEQYF. CDR3 sequence (DNA): TGTGCCAGCAGCTCCTTAGCGGGGACCAACTACGAGCAGTACTTC. Variable domain in full (rest from reference TRBV7-3 and TRBJ2-7): GAGVSQTPSNKVTEKGKYVELRCDPISGHTALYWYRQSLGQGPEFLIYFQGTGAADDSGLPNDRFFAVRPEGSVSTLKIQRTERGDSAVYLCASSSLAGTNYEQYFGPGTRLTVT.

This clonotype was seen a few times. This chain uses TRBV2 with TRBJ2-1; D gene unclear. Germline CDR1 reads SNHLY; CDR2 reads FYNNEI. The V and J ends lost 1 base and 4 bases respectively, with 8 bases between them. CDR3 length: 14 amino acids. DNA of the CDR3: TGTGCCAGCAGTGAAGGTTCAGTTTACAATGAGCAGTTCTTC. This encodes CASSEGSVYNEQFF. The variable domain in full, completed from reference TRBV2 and TRBJ2-1, reads EPEVTQTPSHQVTQMGQEVILRCVPISNHLYFYWYRQILGQKVEFLVSFYNNEISEKSEIFDDQFSVERPDGSNFTLKIRSTKLEDSAMYFCASSEGSVYNEQFFGPGTRLTVL.

To note about this clonotype: This may be a read error, as it is one base from a much larger clone. The CDR3 DNA follows: TGTGCCAGCAGTTTCCGAGGACAGGTTGGCTATGGCTACACCTTC. It specifies CASSFRGQVGYGYTF. The chain recombines TRBV28 with TRBJ1-2, with 7 bases fitting TRBD1. Germline loops: CDR1 MDHEN, CDR2 SYDVKM. The CDR3 contains 15 residues. V lost 3 bases, J lost 4 bases, and 8 bases stayed unmatched.

Comments on this clonotype: Compared with germline, one end of the junction differs, possibly owing to a read error. J is TRBJ2-7 and V is TRBV27; TRBD2 aligns across 7 bases. Germline CDR1 and CDR2: MNHEY and SMNVEV (reference sequence). The CDR3 runs to 15 residues. The CDR3 is CVSSLGGVRSYEQYF. CDR3 DNA sequence: TGTGTCAGCAGTCTGGGGGGGGTTCGCTCCTACGAGCAGTACTTC.

This clonotype was observed a handful of times. This chain connects TRBV20-1 to TRBJ2-7; D is ambiguous. The germline V and J ends were trimmed by 6 bases and 2 bases, with 14 bases remaining between them. Germline V gene data show CDR1 as DFQATT and CDR2 as SNEGSKA (reference sequence). The CDR3 loop spans 13 amino acids. The CDR3 loop reads CSATKEVTYEQYF. The CDR3 nucleotides are TGCAGTGCCACTAAGGAAGTTACCTACGAGCAGTACTTC.

This clonotype appeared a few times. This chain links TRBV3-1 with TRBJ2-7, with 10 bases lining up with TRBD1. The CDR3 extends over 15 amino acids. V lost 6 bases and J lost 2; bases outside the gene matches: 7. Looked up from germline, CDR1 is LGHDT and CDR2 is YNNKEL (reference sequence). CDR3: CASSGGGQGPYEQYF. The CDR3, as DNA: TGTGCCAGCAGTGGGGGGGGACAGGGGCCCTACGAGCAGTACTTC.

The chain is built from TRBV11-2 and TRBJ2-2, with 9 bases lining up with TRBD1. CDR3 length equals 15 residues. The V segment lost 3 bases and the J segment 10 bases; nucleotides outside the gene matches: 9. CDR1 and CDR2 from the germline V gene are SGHAT and FQNNGV. The CDR3 sequence: CASSLDRGLPVELFF. CDR3 in DNA: TGTGCCAGCAGCTTGGACAGGGGTTTGCCCGTGGAGCTGTTTTTT.

This chain uses TRBV29-1 with TRBJ1-2; D is undetermined. The CDR3 runs to 15 residues. Germline assignment: CDR1 SQVTM and CDR2 ANQGSEA. V lost 0 bases, J lost 4 bases, and 15 bases lay in between. The CDR3 DNA reads as TGCAGCGTTGAAGATCTTGCCGGGATCTCCTATGGCTACACCTTC. This sequence encodes CSVEDLAGISYGYTF.

This clonotype was observed a handful of times. The chain couples TRBV3-1 to TRBJ2-1; TRBD2 matches at 13 bases. Germline V CDR1 and CDR2: LGHDT, YNNKEL (reference sequence). This CDR3 spans 16 amino acids. Losses at the gene ends were 3 bases for V and 8 bases for J; bases not matched to a gene: 7. Here the CDR3 reads CASSQQGLAGADEQFF. CDR3 in DNA: TGTGCCAGCAGCCAGCAAGGACTAGCGGGAGCGGATGAGCAGTTCTTC.

This clonotype was counted between two and nine times. The junction differs from germline at one of its ends, possibly a read error. The rearrangement joins TRBV5-3 to TRBJ1-1, with TRBD1 as a possible D gene (5 bases). TRBV5-3 is classed as an ORF, of uncertain function. The CDR3 runs to 13 residues. The CDR3 sequence is CASSLFGGREAFF. In DNA form, the CDR3 reads TGTGCCAGCAGCTTGTTTGGGGGTCGAGAAGCTTTCTTT.

This clonotype was found a few times. The chain combines TRBV3-1 with TRBJ2-5, with D hard to call. The CDR3 spans 14 residues. In germline, CDR1 is LGHDT, CDR2 YNNKEL (reference sequence). V was cut by 2 bases and J by 1 base, with 8 bases left in between. The DNA of the CDR3 is TGTGCCAGCAGCCAACGGGCGCCCCAAGAGACCCAGTACTTC. The encoded protein is CASSQRAPQETQYF.

This clonotype was seen a handful of times. The chain has TRBV11-2 and TRBJ1-6; D gene uncertain. The V gene's germline CDR1 is SGHAT and CDR2 FQNNGV. Trimming removed 1 base from V and 6 bases from J, with 19 bases in between. The length of the CDR3 is 18 residues. This CDR3 is CASSLGRPHFGFNSPLHF. For the CDR3, the DNA is TGTGCCAGCAGCTTAGGCAGGCCCCATTTTGGTTTTAATTCACCCCTCCACTTT.

This clonotype was recorded many times. This CDR3 reads CASSPVTDTAYEQYF. DNA of the CDR3: TGTGCCAGCAGCCCAGTTACGGACACAGCCTACGAGCAGTACTTC. The chain recombines TRBV9 with TRBJ2-7, with D possibly matching TRBD1 (5 bases). Germline V lookup: CDR1 SGDLS, CDR2 YYNGEE. V dropped 4 bases and J dropped 2 bases, with 16 bases sitting between them. The CDR3 sequence is 15 residues long.

Many counts were recorded for this clonotype. The chain is built from TRBV6-2 or TRBV6-3 and TRBJ1-5; D is unclear. The CDR3 covers 14 residues. The germline CDR1 and CDR2 sequences are MNHEY and SVGEGT. V was cut by 6 bases and J by 3 bases, with 12 bases left in between. The CDR3 bases are TGTGCCAGCAGATTGACGGGAAACAATCAGCCCCAGCATTTT. It translates to CASRLTGNNQPQHF.

This clonotype came up many times. The chain is built from TRBV29-1 and TRBJ2-3; D could derive from TRBD1 or TRBD2 (6 bases each). Germline V gene data show CDR1 as SQVTM and CDR2 as ANQGSEA. The V and J ends lost 2 bases and 2 bases respectively, with 17 bases between them. CDR3 length: 16 amino acids. The CDR3 sequence: CSVERGLVMPTDTQYF. The CDR3 nucleotides read TGCAGCGTTGAACGGGGGCTAGTCATGCCCACAGATACGCAGTATTTT.

The rearrangement links TRBV15 to TRBJ2-3, with D unresolved. Trimming removed 0 bases at V and 1 base at J, with 8 bases between. This CDR3 comprises 15 residues. Germline loops: CDR1 LNHNV, CDR2 YYDKDF (reference sequence). The CDR3 sequence is CATSRDWGGTDTQYF. In DNA form, the CDR3 reads TGTGCCACCAGCAGAGATTGGGGTGGCACAGATACGCAGTATTTT.

This clonotype was seen a handful of times. The chain employs TRBV7-9 and TRBJ2-2; unclear D gene. The germline V and J ends were trimmed by 1 base and 1 base, with 7 bases remaining between them. The CDR3 length is 15 residues. Germline values: CDR1 SEHNR, CDR2 FQNEAQ (reference sequence). CDR3 DNA: TGTGCCAGCAGCTTAGGTGTTGGGAACACCGGGGAGCTGTTTTTT. It codes for CASSLGVGNTGELFF.

Worth noting for this clonotype: Being one base from a much bigger clone, this may be a read error. CDR3 in amino acids: CALTADPVTDTQYF. The CDR3 region has the DNA TGTGCCCTCACGGCGGACCCCGTGACAGATACGCAGTATTTT. The chain employs TRBV7-9 and TRBJ2-3; D gene ambiguous. Per the germline V gene, CDR1 is SEHNR and CDR2 is FQNEAQ (reference sequence). CDR3 length: 14 amino acids. V lost 11 bases, J lost 3 bases, and 18 bases lay in between.